This T cell receptor beta chain was retrieved from a study of control samples from healthy donors and cancer patients. Data came from immunoSEQ multiplex PCR; TCRdb stores just in-frame clones and leaves some out. The sample has around 90,000 clones; around nine tenths are singletons. J lost 6 bases, V lost 3 bases, and 5 bases had no gene match. Looked up from germline, CDR1 is KGHDR and CDR2 is SFDVKD. The CDR3 is 14 amino acids. The clonotype comes from a man between 25 and 39 years old in good health. The rearrangement links TRBV24-1 to TRBJ2-3, with 7 bases lining up with TRBD1. Sequencing input: blood. CDR3 nucleotide sequence: TGTGCCACCAGTGATGTGGGGACAGTGGATACGCAGTATTTT. It codes for CATSDVGTVDTQYF.